The 21 T cell receptor beta chains below come from one sample, sequenced in a study of T cells in Graves' hyperthyroidism and ophthalmopathy. The CDR3 regions of TCR beta were amplified from RNA transcripts. The TCR CDR3 was amplified in a first-round RT-PCR using the HTBI primer set. MiXCR, applied by TCRdb to the multiplex PCR reads, yields one record per CDR3 protein. The table has approximately 430,000 distinct CDR3 sequences, roughly 15% seen once; the top ten hold under 15%. Sequencing input: blood. Source of these receptors: a man aged 18 to 30 with Graves' ophthalmopathy.

In this sample, this clonotype turned up many times. The rearrangement links TRBV6-1 to TRBJ2-5; 7 bases map to TRBD1. The germline gives CDR1 MNHNS, CDR2 SASEGT. The CDR3 sequence is 14 residues long. With V trimmed by 6 bases and J by 4 bases, 8 bases remained unmatched. The CDR3 DNA reads as TGTGCCAGCAGCCCGACAGGGTCGGCAGAGACCCAGTACTTC. This encodes CASSPTGSAETQYF.

The chain is built from TRBV27 and TRBJ2-7, with a weak D call TRBD2 (6 bases). This CDR3 contains 13 residues. In germline, CDR1 is MNHEY, CDR2 SMNVEV (reference sequence). Trimming cost V 6 bases and J 6 bases, with 15 bases left between them. The CDR3 nucleotides read TGTGCCAGCAGCCTGCGGGATAGGGGCGAGCAGTACTTC. As protein: CASSLRDRGEQYF.

This clonotype was seen repeatedly, ten times or more. The chain couples TRBV7-9 to TRBJ2-3; 7 bases agree with TRBD1. CDR1 and CDR2 (germline): SEHNR, FQNEAQ (reference sequence). The CDR3 totals 15 residues. V lost 1 base and J lost 4; bases outside the gene matches: 5. The CDR3 DNA reads as TGTGCCAGCAGCTTAGATTCAGGGGGACCAGATACGCAGTATTTT. It yields the protein CASSLDSGGPDTQYF.

J is TRBJ2-3 and V is TRBV7-9; D might be TRBD1 (7 bases). Germline-derived CDR1 and CDR2 are SEHNR and FQNEAQ (reference sequence). This CDR3 has 16 amino acids. V was cut by 4 bases and J by 1 base, with 15 bases left in between. The CDR3 nucleotides read TGTGCCAGCAGCTCGCGGAGGGGGCGGGGCACAGATACGCAGTATTTT. Amino acids: CASSSRRGRGTDTQYF.

Ten or more counts support this clonotype. CDR3: CSATTGTSGRRNEQFF. The CDR3 DNA sequence: TGCAGTGCTACTACAGGGACTAGCGGGAGACGGAATGAGCAGTTCTTC. The chain is built from TRBV20-1 and TRBJ2-1, with 14 nucleotides matching TRBD2. J gave up 7 bases and V 4 bases, and 9 bases lay outside the gene matches. Looked up from germline, CDR1 is DFQATT and CDR2 is SNEGSKA (reference sequence). CDR3 length: 16 amino acids.

In its sample, this clonotype was seen many times. The CDR3 sequence is CSARQGSNYGYTF. CDR3 in DNA: TGCAGTGCCAGGCAGGGTTCGAACTATGGCTACACCTTC. V and J are TRBV20-1 and TRBJ1-2; tentatively, D is TRBD1 (5 bases). Germline V CDR1 and CDR2: DFQATT, SNEGSKA (reference sequence). The V end was cut by 6 bases, the J end by 2 bases, with 13 bases between. The CDR3 is 13 amino acids.

Ten or more counts support this clonotype. The chain carries TRBV15 and TRBJ2-3; 7 bases align to TRBD2. Trimming removed 6 bases from V and 4 bases from J; junction bases left unmatched: 7. CDR3 length equals 14 residues. Germline loops: CDR1 LNHNV, CDR2 YYDKDF (reference sequence). CDR3 loop: CATRGRAVSDTQYF. CDR3 DNA: TGTGCCACCAGGGGGAGGGCCGTATCAGATACGCAGTATTTT.

This clonotype was recorded many times. The V call is TRBV3-1, the J call TRBJ2-3, with D possibly TRBD2 on 5 matching bases. CDR1 and CDR2 from the germline V gene are LGHDT and YNNKEL (reference sequence). This CDR3 has 15 residues. V lost 2 bases and J lost 4, with 13 bases in between. The CDR3 nucleotides are TGTGCCAGCAGCCAACCGGGATTAGGACCAGATACGCAGTATTTT. Protein product: CASSQPGLGPDTQYF.

This clonotype occurred a few times. This sequence joins TRBV6-1 and TRBJ1-1; the match to TRBD1 covers 8 bases. Trimming cost V 5 bases and J 2 bases; bases outside gene matches: 10. This CDR3 has 16 amino acids. CDR1 MNHNS and CDR2 SASEGT come from the germline V gene. The CDR3 loop reads CASSLIVTGGNTEAFF. The CDR3 nucleotides read TGTGCCAGCAGTTTAATAGTAACAGGGGGAAACACTGAAGCTTTCTTT.

The V call is TRBV10-3, the J call TRBJ1-2; D unresolved. V lost 0 bases, J lost 3 bases, and 8 bases lay in between. The CDR3 contains 14 residues. The germline gives CDR1 ENHRY, CDR2 SYGVKD. In DNA, the CDR3 is TGTGCCATCAGTGAGTCGGGGATGCACTATGGCTACACCTTC. Translation gives CAISESGMHYGYTF.

At least ten counts were recorded for this clonotype. V gene TRBV12-3 or TRBV12-4 combines with J gene TRBJ2-7; the D gene is possibly TRBD2 (5 bases). This CDR3 region has 14 residues. The V gene lost 7 bases and the J gene lost 2 bases, with 15 bases spanning the gap. CDR3 nucleotide sequence: TGTGCCAGCAACCTTGGTGTCGGGACCTACGAGCAGTACTTC. Translation: CASNLGVGTYEQYF.

This clonotype has ten or more counts. The chain joins TRBV3-1 to TRBJ1-1; 8 bases are shared with TRBD1. V dropped 0 bases and J dropped 8; count of bases not matched to a gene: 8. CDR1 is LGHDT, CDR2 YNNKEL, per germline (reference sequence). This CDR3 contains 15 residues. The CDR3 bases are TGTGCCAGCAGCCAAGATAGGACAGGGCGGGCCGAAGCTTTCTTT. Translation gives CASSQDRTGRAEAFF.

This clonotype appeared once. The J gene is TRBJ2-2, the V gene TRBV7-9; 11 positions match TRBD1. J lost 4 bases, V lost 3 bases, and 4 bases had no gene match. CDR3 size: 16 residues. The V gene's germline CDR1 is SEHNR and CDR2 FQNEAQ (reference sequence). The CDR3 protein is CASSLGQGVSTGELFF. The CDR3 region has the DNA TGTGCCAGCAGCTTGGGACAGGGGGTGAGCACCGGGGAGCTGTTTTTT.

The chain employs TRBV7-9 and TRBJ2-2, with a weak D call TRBD1 (6 bases). In germline, CDR1 is SEHNR, CDR2 FQNEAQ (reference sequence). This CDR3 has 18 amino acids. Between the trimmed V and J ends, which lost 3 bases and 1 base, there was a span of 18 bases. The chain's CDR3 is CASSFKTSRDKNTGELFF. In DNA form, the CDR3 reads TGTGCCAGCAGCTTTAAAACGTCCCGGGACAAGAACACCGGGGAGCTGTTTTTT.

Ten or more counts support this clonotype. The CDR3 loop reads CSVTPGSTDTQYF. CDR3 bases: TGCAGCGTGACTCCAGGTAGCACAGATACGCAGTATTTT. The chain employs TRBV29-1 and TRBJ2-3, with D unclear. Germline lookup yields CDR1 SQVTM and CDR2 ANQGSEA. The CDR3 runs 13 residues. V shed 6 bases and J shed 0 bases, with 10 bases lying between them.

Of note for this clonotype: A much larger clone differs from this one at a single base, so this may be a read error. This sequence joins TRBV4-1 and TRBJ2-1; TRBD2 aligns across 13 bases. This CDR3 is built from 15 residues. CDR1 MGHRA and CDR2 YSYEKL come from the germline V gene. This CDR3 is CANSQGLAGSNEQFF. The CDR3, as DNA: TGCGCCAACAGCCAGGGACTAGCGGGGTCCAATGAGCAGTTCTTC.

V and J are TRBV4-1 and TRBJ2-1; tentatively, D is TRBD2 (6 bases). Trimming pared 4 bases from V and 3 bases from J, leaving 13 bases between. The germline V gene encodes CDR1 MGHRA and CDR2 YSYEKL. The CDR3 is made up of 15 amino acids. The CDR3 DNA sequence: TGCGCCAGCAGCCCCCTGGGGGGAGGCTACAATGAGCAGTTCTTC. Its translation is CASSPLGGGYNEQFF.

This clonotype turned up a few times. The genes are TRBV10-2 and TRBJ2-2; tentative D call: TRBD2 (6 bases). The CDR3 covers 16 residues. V shed 8 bases and J shed 4 bases, with 20 bases lying between them. CDR1 WSHSY and CDR2 SAAADI come from the germline V gene. The CDR3 DNA is TGCGCCAGCCTAGGAGGGAGCGGCGAACTCACCGGGGAGCTGTTTTTT. This gives the protein CASLGGSGELTGELFF.

This clonotype was found many times. The chain carries TRBV6-1 and TRBJ1-3; no clear D gene. CDR3 length: 15 residues. V lost 5 bases and J lost 7, with 18 bases in between. From germline, CDR1 is MNHNS and CDR2 SASEGT. CDR3 bases: TGTGCCAGCAGTCCCTTCGTCAATCTAGGGAACACCATATATTTT. Encoded protein: CASSPFVNLGNTIYF.

This clonotype was detected only a few times. The chain links TRBV11-3 to TRBJ2-7; D may be TRBD2 (5 bases). CDR3 length equals 16 residues. V shed 5 bases and J shed 4 bases, with 21 bases lying between them. The germline gives CDR1 SGHNT, CDR2 YENEEA. CDR3 DNA: TGTGCCAGCAGCGTCGGCAACGGGGTAGGGAGTTACGAGCAGTACTTC. It codes for CASSVGNGVGSYEQYF.

The rearrangement uses TRBV19 and TRBJ1-1; D is undetermined. Trimming removed 5 bases from V and 0 bases from J, with 7 bases in between. Germline V gives CDR1 LNHDA, CDR2 SQIVND (reference sequence). The CDR3 extends over 13 amino acids. The CDR3 DNA sequence: TGTGCCAGTAGTGCTGGATTGAACACTGAAGCTTTCTTT. It codes for CASSAGLNTEAFF.